This entry is about one T cell receptor (beta chain). The antigen is unknown. Researchers took blood at baseline, on cycle 4 day 1, and on cycle 7 day 1. The entry originates in a study of OX40 agonist ivuxolimab in advanced cancers. Study conclusions and caveats: Averaged across samples, CD8+ T cells carried more expanded clones than CD4+ did.

The CDR3 consists of 12 residues. CDR1 is MNHEY and CDR2 is SVGAGI in the germline V gene. With 4 bases clipped from V and 8 bases from J, the junction kept 0 bases outside the gene matches. Sequencing was performed with immunoSEQ multiplex PCR; in TCRdb, only in-frame clones are kept and a portion is missing. This sample carries about 85,000 clones, about 86% of them seen once, and the ten largest clones take around 2%. This rearrangement joins TRBV6-5 to TRBJ1-2; 11 nucleotides line up with TRBD1. This clonotype was obtained from an adult with an advanced solid tumor such as melanoma, head and neck, liver or kidney cancer. This specimen was CD4+ or CD8+ T cells sorted from blood, taken in a trial of the OX40 agonist ivuxolimab. Here the CDR3 reads CASSWTGGGYTF. CDR3 sequence (DNA): TGTGCCAGCAGTTGGACAGGGGGCGGCTACACCTTC.